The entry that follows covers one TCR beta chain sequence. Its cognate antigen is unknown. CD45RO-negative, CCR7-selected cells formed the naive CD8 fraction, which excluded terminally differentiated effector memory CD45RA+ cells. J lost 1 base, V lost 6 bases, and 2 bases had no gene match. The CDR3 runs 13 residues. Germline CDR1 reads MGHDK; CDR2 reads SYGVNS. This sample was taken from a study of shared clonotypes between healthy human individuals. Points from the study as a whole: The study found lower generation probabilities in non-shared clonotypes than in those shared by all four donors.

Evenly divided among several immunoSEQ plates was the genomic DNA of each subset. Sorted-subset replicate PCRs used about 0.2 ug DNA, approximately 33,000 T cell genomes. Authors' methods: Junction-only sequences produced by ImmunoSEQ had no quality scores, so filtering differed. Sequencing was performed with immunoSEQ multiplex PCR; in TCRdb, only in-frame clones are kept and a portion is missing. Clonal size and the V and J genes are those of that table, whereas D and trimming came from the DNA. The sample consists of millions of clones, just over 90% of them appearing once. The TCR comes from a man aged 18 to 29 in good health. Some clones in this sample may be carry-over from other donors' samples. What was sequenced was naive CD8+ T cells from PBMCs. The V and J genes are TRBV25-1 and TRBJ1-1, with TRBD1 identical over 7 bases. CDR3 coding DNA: TGTGCCAGCAGAGGGGGCCGGAACACTGAAGCTTTCTTT. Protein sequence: CASRGGRNTEAFF.